Below, 15 T cell receptor beta chains from the same sample are listed, as sequenced in a study of cytomegalovirus exposure and HLA in healthy donors. 60 Vbeta and 13 Jbeta primers were used in PCR. Here immunoSEQ multiplex PCR was the method, and the copy in TCRdb shows in-frame clones only, minus some. The profile shows some 93,000 clones, over 65% of them singletons. The sequenced sample consisted of PBMCs. The receptor source for this set is a man aged 50 or older in good health and CMV-seronegative.

The gene calls are TRBV29-1 and TRBJ1-1; D remains ambiguous. This CDR3 comprises 13 residues. The V end was cut by 8 bases, the J end by 1 base, with 14 bases between. In germline, CDR1 is SQVTM, CDR2 ANQGSEA. Here the CDR3 DNA reads TGCAGCCTATGGGCAGGCCAGAACACTGAAGCTTTCTTT. Its protein is CSLWAGQNTEAFF.

This clone was found once. This chain uses TRBV5-1 with TRBJ1-3; the D gene is possibly TRBD1 (6 bases). The CDR3 covers 17 residues. The V end was cut by 4 bases, the J end by 4 bases, with 21 bases between. Germline CDR1 is SGHRS and CDR2 is YFSETQ. CDR3 region: CASSGGDTFLIGNTIYF. DNA of the CDR3: TGCGCCAGCAGCGGGGGGGACACCTTTCTGATCGGAAACACCATATATTTT.

The sample holds one count of this clone. This sequence joins TRBV14 and TRBJ2-5, with D tentatively TRBD2 (6 bases). Trimming removed 1 base at V and 4 bases at J, with 16 bases between. Germline V CDR1 and CDR2: SGHDN, FVKESK. The CDR3 contains 16 residues. The CDR3 here is CASSQGTAGFRETQYF. The CDR3 DNA reads TGTGCCAGCAGCCAAGGGACGGCGGGATTTCGAGAGACCCAGTACTTC.

CDR3 DNA: TGTGCCAGCCGCCCCGCGGATTCACCCCTCCACTTT. This codes for CASRPADSPLHF. The chain combines TRBV27 with TRBJ1-6; D gene unclear. Trimming stripped 8 bases from V and 8 bases from J, with 10 bases between. CDR1 is MNHEY, CDR2 SMNVEV, per germline (reference sequence). CDR3 length equals 12 residues.

This chain links TRBV7-2 with TRBJ2-1; D gene ambiguous. This CDR3 is 17 amino acids long. V was shortened by 1 base and J by 4 bases, with 17 bases between the two germline ends. From germline, CDR1 is SGHTA and CDR2 FQGNSA. The DNA for the CDR3 is TGTGCCAGCAGCTTAGTCTGGTATCGCAGGCCGTACAATGAGCAGTTCTTC. Translating gives CASSLVWYRRPYNEQFF. Full variable domain (remainder filled in from reference TRBV7-2 and TRBJ2-1): GAGVSQSPSNKVTEKGKDVELRCDPISGHTALYWYRQSLGQGLEFLIYFQGNSAPDKSGLPSDRFSAERTGGSVSTLTIQRTQQEDSAVYLCASSLVWYRRPYNEQFFGPGTRLTVL.

The CDR3 loop reads CASSVVPDTEAFF. The DNA of the CDR3 is TGTGCCAGCAGCGTAGTACCAGACACTGAAGCTTTCTTT. The gene calls are TRBV9 and TRBJ1-1; D unclear. V was pared by 0 bases and J by 3 bases, with 6 bases between. Germline values: CDR1 SGDLS, CDR2 YYNGEE. The CDR3 covers 13 residues.

The chain carries TRBV7-5 and TRBJ2-1; no DNA check was done on the table's D call, TRBD2. TRBV7-5 is designated a pseudogene. CDR3 length: 16 amino acids. CDR3 loop: CARPPGRGGRMNEQFF. CDR3 nucleotide sequence: TGTGCCAGACCCCCCGGGCGGGGCGGGAGGATGAATGAGCAGTTCTTC.

The rearrangement joins TRBV6-4 to TRBJ2-7; TRBD1 matches at 7 bases. The CDR3 is 13 residues long. J gave up 6 bases and V 6 bases, and 8 bases lay outside the gene matches. CDR1 MRHNA and CDR2 SNTAGT come from the germline V gene. CDR3 in amino acids: CASSARTGSEQYF. The CDR3 nucleotides are TGTGCCAGCAGCGCCAGGACAGGATCCGAGCAGTACTTC.

This rearrangement joins TRBV28 to TRBJ2-2, with 10 positions matching TRBD2. Germline V gives CDR1 MDHEN, CDR2 SYDVKM. This CDR3 contains 15 residues. The V gene end was trimmed by 2 bases and the J gene end by 7 bases; junction bases not matched to a gene: 4. The CDR3 spells CASSLLAGAGGELFF. DNA of the CDR3: TGTGCCAGCAGTTTACTAGCGGGAGCGGGCGGGGAGCTGTTTTTT.

The CDR3 nucleotides read TGTGCCAGCAGCTTAGCGGGGCAGGGGGTTCGGACTGAAGCTTTCTTT. Its protein product is CASSLAGQGVRTEAFF. This chain links TRBV7-2 with TRBJ1-1; 7 nucleotides align to TRBD1. J gave up 5 bases and V 0 bases, and 9 bases lay outside the gene matches. Germline V gene data show CDR1 as SGHTA and CDR2 as FQGNSA. The CDR3 sequence is 16 residues long.

This clone was detected only once. This chain joins TRBV7-9 and TRBJ2-5; D call uncertain. From germline, CDR1 is SEHNR and CDR2 FQNEAQ (reference sequence). The CDR3 length is 13 residues. V shed 3 bases and J shed 5 bases, with 10 bases lying between them. This CDR3 reads CASSLAASETQYF. DNA for the CDR3: TGTGCCAGCAGCTTGGCGGCCTCGGAGACCCAGTACTTC.

The chain has TRBV5-6 and TRBJ1-5; no clear D. The CDR3 has 12 amino acids. The germline gives CDR1 SGHDT, CDR2 YYEEEE. V gave up 3 bases and J gave up 7 bases, with 8 bases separating them. The CDR3 here is CASSWRGQPQHF. In DNA, the CDR3 is TGTGCCAGCAGCTGGAGAGGACAGCCCCAGCATTTT.

The V and J genes are TRBV19 and TRBJ1-5; no clear D. V was clipped by 3 bases and J by 7 bases, with 13 bases between them. Germline V gene lookup returns CDR1 LNHDA and CDR2 SQIVND (reference sequence). This CDR3 comprises 14 residues. CDR3 sequence: CASSISVRGQPQHF. CDR3 in DNA: TGTGCCAGTAGTATCTCAGTAAGAGGACAGCCCCAGCATTTT.

The rearrangement joins TRBV14 to TRBJ1-3; no clear D. Germline V gene sequence: CDR1 SGHDN, CDR2 FVKESK. Trimming pared 3 bases from V and 9 bases from J, leaving 15 bases between. The CDR3 consists of 14 residues. The CDR3 sequence: CASSHYERGGTIYF. The CDR3 region has the DNA TGTGCCAGCAGCCACTACGAACGGGGAGGCACCATATATTTT.

This CDR3 is CASSVGLGDIQYF. The DNA of the CDR3 is TGTGCCAGCAGCGTAGGACTAGGAGACATTCAGTACTTC. The chain has TRBV9 and TRBJ2-4; D is possibly TRBD2 (6 bases). The CDR3 covers 13 residues. Germline CDR1 SGDLS, CDR2 YYNGEE. With 0 bases removed from V and 8 bases from J, the gap between germline ends came to 9 bases.